The T cell receptor (beta chain) under discussion was sequenced for a study of T cell repertoires in ileal Crohn's disease. Whole-study context: Median disease duration was around eight years; 35% smoked at surgery. The study's findings and limits: Endoscopic recurrence occurred in every patient whose clonality exceeded 26.8%. Active smokers at surgery had more clonal expansions than non-smokers.

Deletions cut 3 bases from V and 6 bases from J, with 12 bases between. Germline loops: CDR1 MDHEN, CDR2 SYDVKM. The CDR3 totals 14 residues. Clones were sequenced by immunoSEQ multiplex PCR, and TCRdb holds only the in-frame ones, with some missing. This table has about 62,000 clones, roughly nine tenths appearing once. Time point of the sample: neoterminal ileum biopsy at postoperative endoscopy, about 6 months after surgery. A word on this clone: Its antigen is as yet unknown.

This TCR was recovered from an adult with Crohn's disease. Sequencing was performed on ileal tissue. The rearrangement uses TRBV28 and TRBJ1-5; no reliable D call. This CDR3 is CASSLRILGQPQHF. The CDR3, as DNA: TGTGCCAGCAGTTTGAGAATCCTCGGTCAGCCCCAGCATTTT.